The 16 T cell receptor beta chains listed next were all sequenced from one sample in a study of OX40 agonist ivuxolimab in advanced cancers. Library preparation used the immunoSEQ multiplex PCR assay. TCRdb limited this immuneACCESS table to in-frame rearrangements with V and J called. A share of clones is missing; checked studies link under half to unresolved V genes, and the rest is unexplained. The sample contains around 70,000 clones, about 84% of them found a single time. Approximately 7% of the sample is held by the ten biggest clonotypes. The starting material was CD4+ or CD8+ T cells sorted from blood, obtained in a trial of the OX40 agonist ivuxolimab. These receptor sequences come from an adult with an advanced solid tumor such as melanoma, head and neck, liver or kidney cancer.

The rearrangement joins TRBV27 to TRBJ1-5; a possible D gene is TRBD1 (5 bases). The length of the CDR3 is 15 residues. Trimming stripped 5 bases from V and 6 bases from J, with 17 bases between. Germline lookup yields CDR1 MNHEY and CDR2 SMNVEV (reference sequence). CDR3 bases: TGTGCCAGCAGTCCAGCAGGGAGAATGTTTCAGCCCCAGCATTTT. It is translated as CASSPAGRMFQPQHF.

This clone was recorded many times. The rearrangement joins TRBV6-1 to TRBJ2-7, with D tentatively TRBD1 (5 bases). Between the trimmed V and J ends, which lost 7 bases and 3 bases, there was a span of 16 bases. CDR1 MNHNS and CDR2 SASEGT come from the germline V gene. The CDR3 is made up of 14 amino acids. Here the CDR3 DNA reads TGTGCCAGCATTCTTCGACAGACAAGCTACGAGCAGTACTTC. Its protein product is CASILRQTSYEQYF.

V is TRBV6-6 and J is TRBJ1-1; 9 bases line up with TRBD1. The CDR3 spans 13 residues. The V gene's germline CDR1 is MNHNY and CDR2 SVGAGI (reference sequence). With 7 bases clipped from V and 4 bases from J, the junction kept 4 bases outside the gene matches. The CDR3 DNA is TGTGCCAGCACGGGACAGGGAGGCACTGAAGCTTTCTTT. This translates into CASTGQGGTEAFF.

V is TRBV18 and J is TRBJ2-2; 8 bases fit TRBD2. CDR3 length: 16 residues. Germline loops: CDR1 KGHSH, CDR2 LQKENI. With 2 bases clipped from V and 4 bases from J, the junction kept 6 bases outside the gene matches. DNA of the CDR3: TGTGCCAGCTCACCAGGCCTAGCGGGCGGCACCGGGGAGCTGTTTTTT. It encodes CASSPGLAGGTGELFF.

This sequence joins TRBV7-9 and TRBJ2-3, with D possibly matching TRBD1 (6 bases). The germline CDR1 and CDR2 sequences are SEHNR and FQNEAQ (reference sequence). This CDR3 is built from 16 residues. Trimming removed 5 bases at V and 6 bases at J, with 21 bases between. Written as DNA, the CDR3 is TGTGCCAGCAGCAACGACCCACAGGGTTTGGCGGATACGCAGTATTTT. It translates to CASSNDPQGLADTQYF.

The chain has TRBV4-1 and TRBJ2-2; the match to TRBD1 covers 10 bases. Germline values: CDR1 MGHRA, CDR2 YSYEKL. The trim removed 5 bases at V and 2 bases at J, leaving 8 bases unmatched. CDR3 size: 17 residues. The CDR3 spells CASSSRDRGFNTGELFF. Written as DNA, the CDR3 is TGCGCCAGCAGCTCCCGGGACAGGGGCTTCAACACCGGGGAGCTGTTTTTT.

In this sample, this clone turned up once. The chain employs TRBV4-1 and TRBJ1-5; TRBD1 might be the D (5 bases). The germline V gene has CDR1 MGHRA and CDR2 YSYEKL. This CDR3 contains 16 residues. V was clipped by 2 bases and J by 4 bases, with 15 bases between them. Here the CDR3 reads CASSQSFGTGNQPQHF. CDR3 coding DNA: TGCGCCAGCAGCCAATCGTTTGGGACTGGAAATCAGCCCCAGCATTTT.

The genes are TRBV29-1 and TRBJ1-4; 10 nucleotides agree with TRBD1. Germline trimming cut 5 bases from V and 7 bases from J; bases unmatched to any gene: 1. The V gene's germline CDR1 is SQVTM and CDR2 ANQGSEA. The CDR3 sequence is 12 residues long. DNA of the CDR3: TGCAGCGTTAGGGACAGGGGTGAAAAACTGTTTTTT. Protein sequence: CSVRDRGEKLFF.

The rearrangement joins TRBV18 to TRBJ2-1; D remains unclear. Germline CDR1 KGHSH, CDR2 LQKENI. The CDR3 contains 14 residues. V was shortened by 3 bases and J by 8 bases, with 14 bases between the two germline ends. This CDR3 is CASSPSTIVDEQFF. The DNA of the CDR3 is TGTGCCAGCTCACCGTCAACGATCGTCGATGAGCAGTTCTTC.

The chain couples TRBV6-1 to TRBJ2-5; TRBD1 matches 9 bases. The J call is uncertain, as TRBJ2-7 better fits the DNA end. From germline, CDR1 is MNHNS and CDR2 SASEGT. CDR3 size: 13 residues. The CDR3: CASRPTGGYEQYF. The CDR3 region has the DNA TGTGCCAGCAGGCCGACAGGGGGCTACGAGCAGTACTTC.

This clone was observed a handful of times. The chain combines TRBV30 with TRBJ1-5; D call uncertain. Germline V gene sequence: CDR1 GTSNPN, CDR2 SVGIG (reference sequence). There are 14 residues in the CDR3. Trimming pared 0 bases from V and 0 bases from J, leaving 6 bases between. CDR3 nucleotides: TGTGCCTGGAGTGTTGTCAGTAGCAATCAGCCCCAGCATTTT. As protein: CAWSVVSSNQPQHF.

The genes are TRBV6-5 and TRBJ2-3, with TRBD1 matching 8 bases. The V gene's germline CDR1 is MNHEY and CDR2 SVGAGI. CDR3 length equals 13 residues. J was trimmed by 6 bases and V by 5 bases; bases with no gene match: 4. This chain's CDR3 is CASSLRGRDTQYF. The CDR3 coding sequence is TGTGCCAGCAGTCTCAGGGGGCGGGATACGCAGTATTTT.

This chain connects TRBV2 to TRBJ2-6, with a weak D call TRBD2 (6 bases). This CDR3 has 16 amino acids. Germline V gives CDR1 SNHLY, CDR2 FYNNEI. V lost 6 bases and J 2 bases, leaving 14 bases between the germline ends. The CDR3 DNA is TGTGCCAGCAGCTCCGGGAGTTTAGCTGGGGCCAACGTCCTGACTTTC. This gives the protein CASSSGSLAGANVLTF.

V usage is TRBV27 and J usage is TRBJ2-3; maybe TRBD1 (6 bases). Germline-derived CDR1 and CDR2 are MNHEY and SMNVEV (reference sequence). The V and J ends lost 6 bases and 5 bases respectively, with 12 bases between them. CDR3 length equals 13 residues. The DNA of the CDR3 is TGTGCCAGCAGCTCAGGGGCACAAGATACGCAGTATTTT. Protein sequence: CASSSGAQDTQYF.

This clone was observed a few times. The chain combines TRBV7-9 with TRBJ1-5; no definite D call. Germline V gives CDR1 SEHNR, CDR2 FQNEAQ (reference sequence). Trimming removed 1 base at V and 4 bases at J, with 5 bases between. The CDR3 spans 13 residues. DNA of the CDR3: TGTGCCAGCAGCTTAGGTGCGAATCAGCCCCAGCATTTT. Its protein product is CASSLGANQPQHF.

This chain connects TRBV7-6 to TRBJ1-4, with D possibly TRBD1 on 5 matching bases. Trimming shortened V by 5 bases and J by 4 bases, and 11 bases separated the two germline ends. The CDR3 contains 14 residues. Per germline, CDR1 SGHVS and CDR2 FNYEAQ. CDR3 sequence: CASSPPRGNEKLFF. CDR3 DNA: TGTGCCAGCAGCCCCCCGAGGGGTAATGAAAAACTGTTTTTT.